This TCR beta chain was observed in a study of cytomegalovirus exposure and HLA in healthy donors. General study results and limits: Rarity marked most TCR sequences, yet some public TCRs occurred in many donors. Specificity for CMV antigens was confirmed in vitro for a few of the CMV-associated chains. A subsequent analysis found that TCR clusters from the first cohort also tended to co-occur in the 120 or so validation repertoires, with around 94% of cluster scores above 0. With high specificity and sensitivity, the classifier reportedly diagnosed cytomegalovirus status.

This clone came up a few times. Its matching antigen is unknown. Sequencing used immunoSEQ multiplex PCR; TCRdb keeps in-frame clones, though not all of them. Altogether 220,000 or so clones are present, roughly 85% being singletons, with the ten largest covering roughly 6%. The CDR3 is 14 amino acids. V shed 5 bases, J shed 7 bases, and the junction held 6 bases outside the gene matches. Looked up from germline, CDR1 is MNHNY and CDR2 is SVGAGI (reference sequence). The rearrangement joins TRBV6-6 to TRBJ1-5; 9 positions agree with TRBD1. Sequenced material: PBMCs. The TCR comes from a woman aged 18-29 years in good health and CMV-seronegative. CDR3 in DNA: TGTGCCAGCAGTACCGGGACAGGGTCGCAGCCCCAGCATTTT. Translation gives CASSTGTGSQPQHF.